This T cell receptor (beta chain) was recorded in a study of radiation and T cells in renal cell carcinoma. Study conclusions and caveats: From baseline, blood top tumor clonotypes peaked at 2 weeks post-radiation.

Time point in this sample: blood 2 weeks post-SBRT. Treatment: 15 Gy SBRT to primary tumor, nephrectomy 4 weeks later. Of note for this clone: Its target is not known.

V lost 7 bases to trimming and J lost 1 base, with 4 bases between them. Germline values: CDR1 SNHLY, CDR2 FYNNEI. CDR3 length: 12 amino acids. Produced via immunoSEQ multiplex PCR; TCRdb's table is partial and in-frame only. The repertoire consists of some 70,000 clones, with roughly 82% occurring once and the leading ten covering approximately 5%. The rearrangement uses TRBV2 and TRBJ1-4, with D unclear. This TCR was recovered from a man aged 55 to 70 with renal cell carcinoma. The starting material was blood, obtained from a patient whose treatment included radiotherapy and nephrectomy. The CDR3 region is CASKGTNEKLFF. The CDR3 DNA follows: TGTGCCAGCAAAGGAACTAATGAAAAACTGTTTTTT.